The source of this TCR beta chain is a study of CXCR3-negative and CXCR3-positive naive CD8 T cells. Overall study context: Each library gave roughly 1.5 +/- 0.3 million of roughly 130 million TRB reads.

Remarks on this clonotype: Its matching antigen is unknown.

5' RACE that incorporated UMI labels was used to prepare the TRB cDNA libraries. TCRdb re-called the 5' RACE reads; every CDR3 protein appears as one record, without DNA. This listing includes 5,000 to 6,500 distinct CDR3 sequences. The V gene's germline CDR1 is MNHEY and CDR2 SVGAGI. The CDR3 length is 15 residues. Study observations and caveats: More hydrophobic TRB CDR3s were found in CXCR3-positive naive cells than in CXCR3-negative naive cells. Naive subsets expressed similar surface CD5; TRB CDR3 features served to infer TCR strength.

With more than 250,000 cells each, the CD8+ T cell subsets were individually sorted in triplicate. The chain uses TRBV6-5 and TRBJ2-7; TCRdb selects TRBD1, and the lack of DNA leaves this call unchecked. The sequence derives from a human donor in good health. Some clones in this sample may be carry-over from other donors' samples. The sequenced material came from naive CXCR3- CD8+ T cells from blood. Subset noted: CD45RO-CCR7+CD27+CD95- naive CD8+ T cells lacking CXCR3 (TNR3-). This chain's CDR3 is CASSYSPGAEYEQYF.